This T cell receptor beta chain stems from a study of human T cells and chemical hapten exposure. Time point meaning: pre-sensitization, week 0. Treatment here: therapeutic diphenylcyclopropenone sensitization with weekly scalp DPC. This CDR3 is 18 amino acids long. TCRdb re-derived calls from the RACE reads in MiXCR, one entry per CDR3 protein. The sample yields about 250,000 distinct CDR3 sequences, almost 8% seen once. The V and J genes are TRBV12-2 and TRBJ2-7; whether TRBD2, the table's D call, matches the DNA was not checked. TRBV12-2 is deemed a pseudogene. This TCR derives from a man between 18 and 35 years old with alopecia areata. Some clones in this sample may be carry-over from other donors' samples. Sequenced material: whole blood, taken in connection with sensitization to the hapten diphenylcyclopropenone (DPC). Here the CDR3 DNA reads TGTGCAAGTCGCCCTAGGGGAAGTCTAGCGGGAGACCCCTACGAGCAGTACGTC. Translated, it gives CASRPRGSLAGDPYEQYV.